This T cell receptor (beta chain) appears in the sequencing data of a study of identical twins. Germline CDR1 and CDR2: SGHVS and FQNEAQ. This CDR3 contains 18 residues. Trimming cost V 3 bases and J 3 bases, with 24 bases left between them. Note on this clonotype: Its target is unknown.

TCRdb independently ran MiXCR on the 5' RACE reads; one entry per CDR3 protein. The sample has approximately 530,000 distinct CDR3 sequences, about 20% seen once. General study points: Reduced insertions were recorded for abundant cord blood beta clonotypes, with no such pattern in memory repertoires.

The sample was also linked to a second study, of yellow fever vaccine responses in identical twins.

The sample was CD4+ T cells sorted from blood. V is TRBV7-8 and J is TRBJ2-7; D might be TRBD1 (8 bases). This receptor was identified in a young woman in good health. The CDR3 bases are TGTGCCAGCAGCTTGGCAGTAATAGGACAGGGAGGGGGCTACGAGCAGTACGTC. Its protein is CASSLAVIGQGGGYEQYV.